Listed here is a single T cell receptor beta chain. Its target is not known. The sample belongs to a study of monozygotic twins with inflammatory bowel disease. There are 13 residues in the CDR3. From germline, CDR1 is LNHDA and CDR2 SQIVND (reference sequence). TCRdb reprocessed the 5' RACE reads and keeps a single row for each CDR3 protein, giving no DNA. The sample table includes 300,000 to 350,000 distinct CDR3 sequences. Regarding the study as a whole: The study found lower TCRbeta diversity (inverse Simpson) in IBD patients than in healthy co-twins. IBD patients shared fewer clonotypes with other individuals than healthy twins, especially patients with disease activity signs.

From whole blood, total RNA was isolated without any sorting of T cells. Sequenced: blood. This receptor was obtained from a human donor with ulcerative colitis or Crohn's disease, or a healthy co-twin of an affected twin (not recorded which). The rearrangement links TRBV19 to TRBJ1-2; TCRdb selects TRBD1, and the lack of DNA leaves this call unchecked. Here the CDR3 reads CASSTTPGDGYTF.